The present entry profiles one TCR beta chain with its context. Its antigen is unknown. Possible read error: a much larger clone is one base away. The record originates from a study of neurological immune-mediated disorders. The V segment lost 0 bases and the J segment 1 base; nucleotides outside the gene matches: 11. Per the germline V gene, CDR1 is MNHEY and CDR2 is SVGAGI. This CDR3 spans 19 amino acids. It was by 5'RACE with 10-nucleotide random UMIs that the cDNA was made. TCRdb reprocessed the 5' RACE reads with MiXCR, giving one entry per CDR3 protein. Of around 40,000 distinct CDR3 sequences listed, roughly 12% were seen once; the top ten hold around 1.3%. Study-wide results and limits: Expanded clones shared no CDR3 amino acid sequences across subjects, suggesting private repertoires in all groups.

The starting material, 2 million PBMCs stored at -80 C, gave rise to the unsorted libraries. Sequencing was carried out using PBMCs. J is TRBJ2-5 and V is TRBV6-5; 10 nucleotides match TRBD1. This receptor was taken from a female donor in good health. This CDR3 is CASSYSPSGQGSSQETQYF. CDR3 DNA sequence: TGTGCCAGCAGTTACTCGCCGTCGGGACAGGGGAGTAGCCAAGAGACCCAGTACTTC.